This T cell receptor beta chain was obtained from a study of blood T cells in healthy people across ages. Per the germline V gene, CDR1 is SGHTA and CDR2 is FQGNSA. This CDR3 has 18 residues. V lost 5 bases, J lost 2 bases, and 24 bases lay in between. This clonotype was seen at least ten times. A sample-barcoded 5' primer and a J-beta primer mix were used in a second PCR of about 7 to 11 cycles. Each CDR3 protein is one row after TCRdb ran MiXCR on the 5' RACE reads. The sample consists of about 670,000 distinct CDR3 sequences, 40% to 45% of them appearing once. The chain couples TRBV7-2 to TRBJ2-5; D is perhaps TRBD2 (6 bases). The receptor was derived from a man of 80 years or more in good health. The sample consisted of blood. CDR3 nucleotide sequence: TGTGCCAGCAGCGCCTCCATGGGGGGTTACGGGCTACAAGAGACCCAGTACTTC. Its translation is CASSASMGGYGLQETQYF.